This T cell receptor beta chain was sequenced for a study of cytomegalovirus exposure and HLA in healthy donors (dated by TCRdb to between 2016 and 2019). About the full investigation: The 670 or so repertoires of the first cohort and the 120 or so validation repertoires were produced on the same platform, according to a later analysis. Along with the approximately 650-subject first cohort, a separate validation cohort of roughly 110 different subjects was used. High-throughput TCR immunosequencing, statistical association of individual TCRs with disease status, and machine learning were combined to predict cytomegalovirus infection status. The aim of the study was to test whether cataloging public T cell receptors could identify signatures of past pathogen exposure.

Summary of the overall study and its limitations: Subsequent analysis determined that TCRs grouped into clusters in the first cohort also showed a tendency toward co-occurrence across the roughly 120 validation repertoires, and approximately 93% of cluster scores exceeded 0. In the study, 164 TCR beta chains were listed as associated with cytomegalovirus. The classifier was reported to diagnose cytomegalovirus status with high specificity and sensitivity in both the original and validation cohorts. It was suggested by the authors that the approach could potentially be generalized to other disease states and immunological phenotypes. A later analysis had no HLA typing for the validation cohort, so co-occurrence there was scored across all 110 or so repertoires. Most TCR sequences were observed very rarely across donors, whereas some public TCRs were present in many individuals. A few of the identified cytomegalovirus-associated TCR beta chains were confirmed in vitro to be specific for cytomegalovirus antigens.

The donors belonged to the validation cohort of over a hundred subjects, which was separate from the roughly 680-subject first cohort. In the case of this clone: Its antigen specificity is not known. No much larger clone is present one base from it, and per-base qualities are unavailable.

Library prep was done by the immunoSEQ multiplex PCR assay. Processing in the source paper ran as follows. A statistical classification framework was built for diagnosing cytomegalovirus status from the catalog of TCR beta chain sequences. This immuneACCESS table, as held by TCRdb, lists in-frame sequences with V and J called but not all clones. Of the missing ones, under half trace to an unresolved V gene in checked studies; the others have no known cause. Clone size and V and J calls were adopted from that table, with D and trimming inferred from the DNA. The sample yields roughly 100,000 clones; about 88% were counted once. 4% of the sample rests with the top ten. The CDR3 spans 13 residues, from the cysteine through the phenylalanine. Only the CDR3 region is kept as DNA, spanning 39 bases read in frame from base 1. The germline V end is reduced by 6 bases and the J end by 3 bases; junction bases left unmatched: 4. From a lookup of the germline V gene, CDR1 and CDR2 are SNHLY and FYNNEI.

The clonotype comes from a woman between 18 and 29 years old in good health and CMV-seropositive. The chain uses TRBV2 and TRBJ1-1, with 7 bases aligning to TRBD1. Sequences were obtained from PBMCs. Read as DNA, the sequence is TGTGCCAGCAGCCGGGACAGCCACACTGAAGCTTTCTTT. Its amino acids are CASSRDSHTEAFF.